Listed here is a single T cell receptor (beta chain). The entry originates in a study of blood T cell repertoires in COVID-19. The V and J ends lost 1 base and 8 bases, in that order; junction bases with no gene match: 7. Germline CDR1 and CDR2: SGHDN and FVKESK. This CDR3 is 16 amino acids long. Sequencing used immunoSEQ multiplex PCR; TCRdb keeps in-frame clones, though not all of them. The sample has 250,000 to 300,000 clones, roughly 90% seen once. The rearrangement uses TRBV14 and TRBJ2-1; 11 positions match TRBD2. The TCR sequence derives from a woman aged 40 to 50 who had recovered from COVID-19. Source material: peripheral blood. DNA for the CDR3: TGTGCCAGCAGCCAAGTAGCGGGAGGGCCGGGCGATGAGCAGTTCTTC. Its protein is CASSQVAGGPGDEQFF.